The sequence of this TCR beta chain was determined in a study of human versus mouse CDR3 diversity and MHC coevolution. Study-level points and caveats: Clonal inequality was lowest in most of the three human donors. Roughly six MHC II alleles selected the human T cells. About 1.7 million TCR beta clonotypes were estimated for humans, the largest repertoire.

With respect to this clone: What it recognizes is unknown.

The assay was immunoSEQ multiplex PCR, and TCRdb's table has in-frame clones only and misses some. The data show around 59,000 clones, about 93% seen once. The CDR3 totals 13 residues. With 4 bases clipped from V and 3 bases from J, the junction kept 3 bases outside the gene matches. Germline V gene sequence: CDR1 LNHDA, CDR2 SQIVND (reference sequence). V gene TRBV19 combines with J gene TRBJ2-7; TRBD2 agrees at 7 bases. The sample comprised naive CD4+ T cells from blood. Subset in this sample: CD45RO-negative CD62L-positive naive CD4 T cells. The receptor's source is a person in their sixties in good health. The CDR3 protein is CASSTTGGYEQYF. The CDR3 coding sequence is TGTGCCAGTAGTACCACGGGGGGCTACGAGCAGTACTTC.